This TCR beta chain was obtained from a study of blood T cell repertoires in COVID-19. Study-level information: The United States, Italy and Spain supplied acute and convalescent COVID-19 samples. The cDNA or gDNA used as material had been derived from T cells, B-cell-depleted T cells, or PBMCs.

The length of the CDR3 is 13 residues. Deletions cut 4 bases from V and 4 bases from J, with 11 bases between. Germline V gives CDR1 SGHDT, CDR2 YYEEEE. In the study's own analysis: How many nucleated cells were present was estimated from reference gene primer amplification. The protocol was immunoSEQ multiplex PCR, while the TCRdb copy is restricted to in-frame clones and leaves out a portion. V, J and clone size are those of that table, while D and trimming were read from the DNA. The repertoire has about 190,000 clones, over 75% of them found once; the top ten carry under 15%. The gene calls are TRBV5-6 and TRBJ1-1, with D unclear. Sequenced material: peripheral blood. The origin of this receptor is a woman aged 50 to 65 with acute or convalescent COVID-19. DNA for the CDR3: TGTGCCAGCAGCCAAGACGAGGGCACTGAAGCTTTCTTT. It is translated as CASSQDEGTEAFF.